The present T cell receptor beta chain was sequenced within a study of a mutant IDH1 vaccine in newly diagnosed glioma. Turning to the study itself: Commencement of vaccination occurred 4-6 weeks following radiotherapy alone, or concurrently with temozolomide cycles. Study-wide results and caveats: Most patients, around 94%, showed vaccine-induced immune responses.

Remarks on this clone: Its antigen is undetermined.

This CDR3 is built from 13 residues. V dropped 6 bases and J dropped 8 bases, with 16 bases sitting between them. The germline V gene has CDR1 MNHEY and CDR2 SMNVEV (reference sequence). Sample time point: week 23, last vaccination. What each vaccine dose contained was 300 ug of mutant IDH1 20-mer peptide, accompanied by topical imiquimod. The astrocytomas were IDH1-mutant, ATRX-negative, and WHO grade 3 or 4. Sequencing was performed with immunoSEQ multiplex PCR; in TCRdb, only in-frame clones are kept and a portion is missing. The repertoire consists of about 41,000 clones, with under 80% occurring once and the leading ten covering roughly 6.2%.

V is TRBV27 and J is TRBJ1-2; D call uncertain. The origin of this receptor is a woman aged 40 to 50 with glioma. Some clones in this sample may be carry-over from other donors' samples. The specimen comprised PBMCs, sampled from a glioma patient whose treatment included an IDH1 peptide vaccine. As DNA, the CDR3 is TGTGCCAGCAGCCTAACCCTGGCCGGAGGCTACACCTTC. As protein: CASSLTLAGGYTF.